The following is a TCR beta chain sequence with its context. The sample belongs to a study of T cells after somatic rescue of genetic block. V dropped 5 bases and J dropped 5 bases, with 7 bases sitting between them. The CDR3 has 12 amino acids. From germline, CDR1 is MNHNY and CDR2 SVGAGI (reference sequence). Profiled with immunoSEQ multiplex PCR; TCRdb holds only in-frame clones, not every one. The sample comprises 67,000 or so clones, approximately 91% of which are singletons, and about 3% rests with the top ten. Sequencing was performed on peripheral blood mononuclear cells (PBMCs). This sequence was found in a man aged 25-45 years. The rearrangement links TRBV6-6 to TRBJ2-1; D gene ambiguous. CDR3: CASSDPHNEQFF. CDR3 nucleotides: TGTGCCAGCAGTGACCCACACAATGAGCAGTTCTTC.